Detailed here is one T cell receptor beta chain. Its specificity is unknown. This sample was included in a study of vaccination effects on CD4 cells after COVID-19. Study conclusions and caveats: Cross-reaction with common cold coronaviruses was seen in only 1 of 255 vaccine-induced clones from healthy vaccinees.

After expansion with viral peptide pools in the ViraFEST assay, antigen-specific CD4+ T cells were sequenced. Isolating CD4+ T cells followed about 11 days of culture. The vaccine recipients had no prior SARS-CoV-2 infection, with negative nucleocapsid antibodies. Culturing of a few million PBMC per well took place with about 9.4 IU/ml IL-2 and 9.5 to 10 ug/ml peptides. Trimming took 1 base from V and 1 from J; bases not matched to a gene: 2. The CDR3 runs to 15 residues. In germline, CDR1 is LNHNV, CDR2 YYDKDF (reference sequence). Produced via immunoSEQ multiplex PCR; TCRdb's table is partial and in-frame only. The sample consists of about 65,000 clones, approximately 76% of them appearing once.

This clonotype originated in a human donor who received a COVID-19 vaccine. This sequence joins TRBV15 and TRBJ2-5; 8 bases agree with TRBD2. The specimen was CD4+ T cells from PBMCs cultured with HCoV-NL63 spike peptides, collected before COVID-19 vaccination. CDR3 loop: CATSRGTSGQETQYF. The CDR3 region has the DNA TGTGCCACCAGCAGAGGTACTAGCGGCCAAGAGACCCAGTACTTC. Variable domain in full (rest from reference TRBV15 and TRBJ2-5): DAMVIQNPRYQVTQFGKPVTLSCSQTLNHNVMYWYQQKSSQAPKLLFHYYDKDFNNEADTPDNFQSRRPNTSFCFLDIRSPGLGDTAMYLCATSRGTSGQETQYFGPGTRLLVL.